This T cell receptor (beta chain) was found in a study of T cells after yellow fever vaccination. Study conclusions and caveats: Reappearance after the booster was observed for most primary-vaccination clones (roughly 96% CD4, just over 85% CD8). There was a small share of clonotypes that showed up in both the CD4 and CD8 compartments. Researchers cautioned that FACS-sorted repertoires could harbor abundant clonotypes contaminating from the bulk population.

V was shortened by 5 bases and J by 3 bases, with 2 bases between the two germline ends. The CDR3 is made up of 9 amino acids. CDR1 and CDR2 (germline): DFQATT, SNEGSKA (reference sequence). Making TCR cDNA involved 5'RACE template switching, which added UMIs and a universal primer site. MiXCR was run by TCRdb on the 5' RACE reads, yielding one entry per CDR3 protein. Counted here are under 200,000 distinct CDR3 sequences, 5.5% to 7.5% occurring once; the ten biggest clones make up 2.5%. On this clonotype itself: The antigen is unknown.

The material was CD4+ T cells sorted from PBMCs, obtained less than 6 days after the first yellow fever vaccination. This chain uses TRBV20-1 with TRBJ2-7, with D uncertain. The origin of this receptor is a young man who received the YFV17D yellow fever vaccine. CDR3 in amino acids: CSADYEQYF. The CDR3 DNA reads TGCAGTGCTGACTACGAGCAGTACTTC.